This T cell receptor beta chain is from a study of T cell repertoires in cytomegalovirus infection. Study as a whole: Both recently identified HLA-C-restricted and well-studied HLA-B-restricted CMV epitopes were used in the study.

TCRdb re-analysed the reads in MiXCR, keeping a single row per CDR3 protein. The sample lists some 320,000 distinct CDR3 sequences; almost 30% were seen once. In the case of this clonotype: Its antigen is not known.

Overall study results and limits: Individuals carrying CMV plus the relevant HLA were identified by cumulative frequency of public TCR beta families.

Material: cultured PBMCs, obtained from culture after CMV antigen stimulation. This sequence originates from a human donor in good health (CMV status not recorded). Some clones in this sample may be carry-over from other donors' samples.

The CDR3 coding sequence is TGTGCCAGCAGTTGGGGACAGGAGAACTATGGCTACACCTTC. Translated: CASSWGQENYGYTF. This chain links TRBV28 with TRBJ1-2, with 8 positions matching TRBD1. The CDR3 spans 14 residues. Germline lookup yields CDR1 MDHEN and CDR2 SYDVKM. J was trimmed by 2 bases and V by 4 bases; bases with no gene match: 3.